This T cell receptor beta chain was sequenced for a study of T cell responses to AZD1222 COVID-19 vaccine. Overall study findings and caveats: It was only after the peak T cell response that any repertoires were sampled.

Profiled with immunoSEQ multiplex PCR; TCRdb holds only in-frame clones, not every one. Among about 42,000 clones listed, approximately 80% were seen once. The CDR3 consists of 12 residues. Germline V lookup: CDR1 LNHNV, CDR2 YYDKDF (reference sequence). V lost 3 bases and J lost 8, with 7 bases in between. A note on this clone: Its antigen remains unidentified.

V and J are TRBV15 and TRBJ1-4; no definite D call. This receptor was obtained from an adult who received the AZD1222 COVID-19 vaccine. The material sequenced was peripheral blood, taken 28 days after the second AZD1222 dose. The DNA for the CDR3 is TGTGCCACCAGCAGCCCCCCCGAAAAACTGTTTTTT. It yields the protein CATSSPPEKLFF.